This TCR beta chain was observed in a study of regulatory T cells in long-lasting Graves disease. Study-wide points: Results may be inaccurate due to the small sample size.

Arm-PCR of CDR3 regions and iRepertoire HTBI primers were the basis on which TCR beta libraries were built. TCRdb fed the multiplex PCR reads into MiXCR, producing one record per CDR3 protein. Seen here are roughly 700,000 distinct CDR3 sequences, 30% observed once, and the top ten hold under 50%. Turning to this clonotype: The antigen is not known.

Between the trimmed V and J ends, which lost 0 bases and 8 bases, there was a span of 8 bases. Germline CDR1 is SGDLS and CDR2 is YYNGEE. The CDR3 spans 12 residues. Documented time point: persistent/refractory GD, antithyroid drugs over 5 years with positive TRAb. From RNA extracted from PBMCs, the TCR library was made. The sequence came from a female donor with Graves disease. V usage is TRBV9 and J usage is TRBJ1-2, with D unclear. The sequenced sample was peripheral blood mononuclear cells (PBMCs), obtained when the disease was refractory, from a patient treated with antithyroid drugs. The DNA of the CDR3 is TGTGCCAGCAGCGTAGGGAGGACCGGCTACACCTTC. It is translated as CASSVGRTGYTF. Based on the CDR3 plus reference TRBV9 and TRBJ1-2, the full variable domain is DSGVTQTPKHLITATGQRVTLRCSPRSGDLSVYWYQQSLDQGLQFLIQYYNGEERAKGNILERFSAQQFPDLHSELNLSSLELGDSALYFCASSVGRTGYTFGSGTRLTVV.